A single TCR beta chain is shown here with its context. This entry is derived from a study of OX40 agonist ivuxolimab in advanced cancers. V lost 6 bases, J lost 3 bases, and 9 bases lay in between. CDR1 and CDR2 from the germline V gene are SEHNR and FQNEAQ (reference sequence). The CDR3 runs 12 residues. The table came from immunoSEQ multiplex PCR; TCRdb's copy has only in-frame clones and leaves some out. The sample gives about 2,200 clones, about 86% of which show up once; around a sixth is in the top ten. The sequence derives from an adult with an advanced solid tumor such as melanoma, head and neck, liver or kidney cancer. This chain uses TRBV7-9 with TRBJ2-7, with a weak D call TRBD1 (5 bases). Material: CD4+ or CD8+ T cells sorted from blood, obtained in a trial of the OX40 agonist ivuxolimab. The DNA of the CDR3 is TGTGCCAGCAGAACTGACAGCTACGAGCAGTACTTC. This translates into CASRTDSYEQYF. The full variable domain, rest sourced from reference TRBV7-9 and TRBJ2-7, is DTGVSQNPRHKITKRGQNVTFRCDPISEHNRLYWYRQTLGQGPEFLTYFQNEAQLEKSRLLSDRFSAERPKGSFSTLEIQRTEQGDSAMYLCASRTDSYEQYFGPGTRLTVT.